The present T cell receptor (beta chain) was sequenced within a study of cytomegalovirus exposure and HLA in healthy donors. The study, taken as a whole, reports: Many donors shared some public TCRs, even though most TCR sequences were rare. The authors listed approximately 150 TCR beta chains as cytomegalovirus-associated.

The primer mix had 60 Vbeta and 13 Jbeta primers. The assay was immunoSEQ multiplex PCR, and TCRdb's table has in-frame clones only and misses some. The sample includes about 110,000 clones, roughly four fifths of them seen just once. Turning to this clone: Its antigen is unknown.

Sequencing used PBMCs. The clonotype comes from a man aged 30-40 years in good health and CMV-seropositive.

The CDR3 spells CASSLAFTAANTGELFF. The CDR3 nucleotides are TGTGCCAGCAGCTTGGCCTTTACAGCTGCGAACACCGGGGAGCTGTTTTTT. The rearrangement joins TRBV5-6 to TRBJ2-2, with D uncertain. This CDR3 comprises 17 residues. Germline-derived CDR1 and CDR2 are SGHDT and YYEEEE. The V and J ends lost 0 bases and 0 bases respectively, with 12 bases between them.